This is a list of T cell receptor beta chains from one sample in a study of shared T cell receptors in the human thymus. This table comes from immunoSEQ multiplex PCR, and its TCRdb copy is limited to in-frame clones, with some not included. Of about 610,000 clones listed, around nine tenths are singletons. These data were likewise used in another study, on human thymus T cells.

The sample comprised thymocytes. All receptors derive from a boy younger than two with a congenital heart defect. CDR3s include the opening cysteine and the closing phenylalanine or tryptophan. A D gene is named only where the DNA matches it firmly. Clone size is shown for a subset of rows, as once, few, many or a class of expanded clone.

TRBD2,TRBV6-5,TRBJ2-1,-,TGTGCCAGCAGACGTCGGACTAGCGGTTACAATGAGCAGTTCTTC,CASRRRTSGYNEQFF
TRBD2,TRBV4-2,TRBJ2-1,once,TGTGCCAGCAGCCAGCCGGGACTAGCGGCCAATGAGCAGTTCTTC,CASSQPGLAANEQFF
TRBD2,TRBV7-2,TRBJ2-1,-,TGTGCCAGCAGCTTAGGGACTAGCGGGAGTCATGAGCAGTTCTTC,CASSLGTSGSHEQFF
-,TRBV12-5,TRBJ1-5,-,TGTGCTAGTGGCCGCGGAACCCCGAATAGCAATCAGCCCCAGCATTTT,CASGRGTPNSNQPQHF
-,TRBV21-1,TRBJ1-5,-,TGTGCCAGCAGCAAAGCTTCTATAGGCAATCAGCCCCAGCATTTT,CASSKASIGNQPQHF
TRBD2,TRBV30,TRBJ2-1,-,TGTGCCTGGAGGGCACCCTTAACTAGCGGGAGTGAGAATGAGCAGTTCTTC,CAWRAPLTSGSENEQFF
TRBD2,TRBV28,TRBJ2-3,-,TGTGCCAGCAGTTTCCCCGCAAGCGGGAGTGTTAGGGCAGATACGCAGTATTTT,CASSFPASGSVRADTQYF
TRBD2,TRBV2,TRBJ2-1,-,TGTGCCAGCAGTACTAGCGGGAGGACGAATGAGCAGTTCTTC,CASSTSGRTNEQFF
-,TRBV13,TRBJ2-7,-,TGTGCCAGCAGCCCCCCCCCGACATTCAGTTCCTACGAGCAGTACTTC,CASSPPPTFSSYEQYF
-,TRBV20-1,TRBJ2-7,once,TGCAGCGTCTCGGAGCAGTACTTC,CSVSEQYF
-,TRBV5-1,TRBJ1-2,-,TGCGCCAGCAGCTCGGCAGGCACCTATGGCTACACCTTC,CASSSAGTYGYTF